This T cell receptor beta chain was captured in a study of blood T cell repertoires in COVID-19. Looking at the study overall: Specimens from acute and convalescent COVID-19 originated in the United States, Italy and Spain. T cells, B-cell-depleted T cells, or PBMCs provided the cDNA or gDNA that served as material.

Under the authors' procedure: Estimated nucleated cell counts came from reference gene primer amplification. Assay: immunoSEQ multiplex PCR; the TCRdb copy retains only in-frame clones and omits some. The DNA was the basis for D and trimming; V, J and clone size are from that table. The top ten clones hold 1.9% of a sample with about 140,000 clones, 78% of them seen once. Germline V lookup: CDR1 LGHNA, CDR2 YNFKEQ. V lost 1 base and J 1 base, leaving 10 bases between the germline ends. This CDR3 region has 15 residues. J is TRBJ1-1 and V is TRBV4-2; D might be TRBD1 (5 bases). The sequencing sample was made of peripheral blood. The TCR originated in a woman in her fifties or sixties with acute or convalescent COVID-19. This CDR3 is CASSQVGAGNTEAFF. Here the CDR3 DNA reads TGTGCCAGCAGCCAAGTAGGGGCAGGGAACACTGAAGCTTTCTTT.